Each of the 26 T cell receptor beta chains below was sequenced from the same sample in a study of T cell clonality in common variable immunodeficiency. No antigen has been assigned to these receptors. The data were produced by immunoSEQ multiplex PCR, yet TCRdb's version contains in-frame clones alone and is incomplete. Observed in the sample are 40,000 or so clones, none of them singletons. Notes on the study in general: Fewer deletions and N-nucleotide insertions were reportedly seen in common variable immunodeficiency TCR beta sequences.

Material for sequencing was peripheral blood mononuclear cells. Source of these receptors: a human donor with common variable immunodeficiency.

In this sample, this clone turned up many times. The read comes to an end 3 residues before the CDR3 does, leaving the germline J gene to fill in the end. The rearrangement uses TRBV7-8 and TRBJ2-2, with 13 bases identical to TRBD2. V gave up 3 bases and J gave up 7 bases; unmatched junction bases: 2. This CDR3 region has 15 residues. Germline-derived CDR1 and CDR2 are SGHVS and FQNEAQ. CDR3 DNA, as far as it was read: TGTGCCAGCAGCTTGGGACTAGCGGGAATCGGGGAG. It specifies CASSLGLAGIGE. The entire CDR3 protein is CASSLGLAGIGELFF.

Details on this clone: The CDR3 is cut off 3 residues early in the read; its end comes from the germline J gene. This sequence joins TRBV2 and TRBJ1-1; TRBD1 matches at 7 bases. V shed 5 bases, J shed 4 bases, and the junction held 10 bases outside the gene matches. The CDR3 is made up of 15 amino acids. Germline V gene sequence: CDR1 SNHLY, CDR2 FYNNEI. The part of the CDR3 DNA that was read is TGTGCCAGCAGTAAAAACAGGGGCACGGGCACTGAA. Residues: CASSKNRGTGTE. The CDR3 as a whole reads CASSKNRGTGTEAFF.

In this sample, this clone turned up a few times. The read ends 3 residues early relative to the CDR3; the germline J gene fills the gap. This sequence joins TRBV7-6 and TRBJ2-5; maybe TRBD2 (6 bases). Trimming pared 5 bases from V and 2 bases from J, leaving 15 bases between. The CDR3 is made up of 15 amino acids. Germline V gives CDR1 SGHVS, CDR2 FNYEAQ. The CDR3 bases that were read are TGTGCCAGCAGCAAAGGAGGGGAGAAACAAGAGACC. This translates into CASSKGGEKQET. The CDR3 in its entirety is CASSKGGEKQETQYF. Based on the CDR3 plus reference TRBV7-6 and TRBJ2-5, the full variable domain is GAGVSQSPRYKVTKRGQDVALRCDPISGHVSLYWYRQALGQGPEFLTYFNYEAQQDKSGLPNDRFSAERPEGSISTLTIQRTEQRDSAMYRCASSKGGEKQETQYFGPGTRLLVL.

For this clone: The CDR3 end is not reached by the read, which stops 3 residues before it; the germline J gene fills it in. The chain combines TRBV19 with TRBJ1-5; D perhaps matches TRBD1 (6 bases). Germline CDR1 is LNHDA and CDR2 is SQIVND (reference sequence). Trimming removed 5 bases at V and 1 base at J, with 21 bases between. The CDR3 has 18 amino acids. The CDR3 DNA, read in part, is TGTGCCAGTAGTTCCCAAGGGGGGGGTTCGGGAAGCAATCAGCCC. Its translation: CASSSQGGGSGSNQP. The whole CDR3 reads CASSSQGGGSGSNQPQHF.

As to this clone: The read is 3 residues too short to cover the CDR3 end, so that end is filled in from the germline J gene. The chain couples TRBV2 to TRBJ1-2; 7 nucleotides agree with TRBD1. Germline V gene sequence: CDR1 SNHLY, CDR2 FYNNEI. The CDR3 covers 15 residues. Incomplete CDR3 DNA: TGTGCCAGCAATACTCAATATAGGGACAGTAAGTCA. This sequence encodes CASNTQYRDSKS. The whole CDR3 protein is CASNTQYRDSKSYTF.

In this sample, this clone turned up many times. Read sequence stops 3 residues before the CDR3 end, and the germline J gene provides the missing end. The V and J genes are TRBV5-5 and TRBJ1-1, with unresolved D. This CDR3 region has 13 residues. Germline V gives CDR1 SGHKS, CDR2 YYEKEE (reference sequence). V gave up 0 bases and J gave up 0 bases, with 3 bases separating them. The part of the CDR3 DNA that was read is TGTGCCAGCAGCTTGGGCGTGAACACTGAA. This sequence encodes CASSLGVNTE. The full CDR3 sequence reads CASSLGVNTEAFF.

Concerning this clone: The DNA ends 3 residues before the CDR3 does, and the rest of the CDR3 is filled in from the germline J gene. J is TRBJ2-5 and V is TRBV5-4; 7 bases are shared with TRBD1. V lost 4 bases, J lost 2 bases, and 5 bases stayed unmatched. Germline loops: CDR1 SGHNT, CDR2 YYREEE (reference sequence). The CDR3 has 14 amino acids. The DNA read from the CDR3 is TGTGCCAGCAGCCACGACAGGGTTCAAGAGACC. It is translated as CASSHDRVQET. The full CDR3 reads CASSHDRVQETQYF.

About this clone: The DNA ends 3 residues before the CDR3 does, and the rest of the CDR3 is filled in from the germline J gene. The V call is TRBV20-1, the J call TRBJ2-1; 12 bases agree with TRBD2. CDR1 is DFQATT, CDR2 SNEGSKA, per germline (reference sequence). With 7 bases clipped from V and 0 bases from J, the junction kept 4 bases outside the gene matches. There are 15 residues in the CDR3. Partial CDR3 DNA: TGCAGTGGCGGACTAGCGGGGATCTCCTACAATGAG. This sequence encodes CSGGLAGISYNE. The entire CDR3 is CSGGLAGISYNEQFF.

As concerns this clone: The read halts 3 residues ahead of the CDR3 end, with the missing end drawn from the germline J gene. This chain links TRBV2 with TRBJ2-6, with D hard to call. V was trimmed by 7 bases and J by 1 base, leaving 8 bases between them. Germline assignment: CDR1 SNHLY and CDR2 FYNNEI. There are 14 residues in the CDR3. CDR3 DNA, as far as it was read: TGTGCCAGCAAAATACAATCTGGGGCCAACGTC. It specifies CASKIQSGANV. The full CDR3 reads CASKIQSGANVLTF.

This clone was observed a few times. Read coverage stops 3 residues before the CDR3 terminus; the germline J gene supplies the remainder. The gene calls are TRBV11-2 and TRBJ2-5; D not resolved. The CDR3 is 14 residues long. Germline CDR1 SGHAT, CDR2 FQNNGV. Trimming took 1 base from V and 4 from J, leaving 10 bases between them. CDR3 sequence: CASSLVAVGETQYF. Incomplete CDR3 DNA: TGTGCCAGCAGCTTAGTTGCGGTTGGAGAGACC.

There are many counts of this clone. The sequence runs out 3 residues before the end of the CDR3; the remainder is reconstructed from the germline J gene. This chain connects TRBV20-1 to TRBJ1-2; the match to TRBD1 covers 7 bases. The CDR3 has 13 amino acids. The germline V gene encodes CDR1 DFQATT and CDR2 SNEGSKA (reference sequence). V was pared by 5 bases and J by 4 bases, with 7 bases of the junction left unmatched. CDR3 DNA, as far as it was read: TGCAGTGCTCACGACAGGGTTGGCTATGGC. Translated, it gives CSAHDRVGYG. The whole CDR3 region reads CSAHDRVGYGYTF.

This clone was found a few times. The observed sequence ends 3 residues before the CDR3 terminus, with the missing tail filled in from the germline J gene. V and J are TRBV5-1 and TRBJ1-1, with TRBD1 matching 7 bases. Losses at the gene ends were 8 bases for V and 1 base for J; bases not matched to a gene: 5. The CDR3 is 13 residues long. The germline gives CDR1 SGHRS, CDR2 YFSETQ. The CDR3 here is CASRDSQNTEAFF. The part of the CDR3 DNA that was read is TGCGCCAGTAGGGACAGTCAGAACACTGAA. Complete variable domain (other parts from reference TRBV5-1 and TRBJ1-1): KAGVTQTPRYLIKTRGQQVTLSCSPISGHRSVSWYQQTPGQGLQFLFEYFSETQRNKGNFPGRFSGRQFSNSRSEMNVSTLELGDSALYLCASRDSQNTEAFFGQGTRLTVV.

This clone was recorded a few times. The read ends 3 residues shy of where the CDR3 ends; the end is completed using the germline J gene. V usage is TRBV6-1 and J usage is TRBJ1-6, with 9 positions matching TRBD1. CDR3 length: 16 residues. V dropped 4 bases and J dropped 7; count of bases not matched to a gene: 8. Germline loops: CDR1 MNHNS, CDR2 SASEGT. The sequenced CDR3 bases are TGTGCCAGCAGTGGACAGGGGGTTATGAAAAATTCACCC. Protein: CASSGQGVMKNSP. The complete CDR3 sequence is CASSGQGVMKNSPLHF.

This clone was recorded at least ten times. Germline is not matched at one junction end, which may reflect a read error. The read ends 3 residues before the CDR3 terminus; that terminus is restored from the germline J gene. The chain carries TRBV7-2 and TRBJ2-3, with D possibly TRBD2 on 6 matching bases. This CDR3 is 13 amino acids long. Germline CDR1 reads SGHTA; CDR2 reads FQGNSA. Here the CDR3 reads CASSLDRGDTQYF. Partial CDR3 DNA: TGTGCCAGCAGTTTAGATCGGGGGGATACG.

This clone has ten or more counts. The missing CDR3 end, 3 residues past where the read stops, is filled in from the germline J gene. The genes are TRBV5-1 and TRBJ2-2; 10 nucleotides line up with TRBD1. In germline, CDR1 is SGHRS, CDR2 YFSETQ. The CDR3 has 18 residues. V lost 4 bases, J lost 1 base, and 10 bases stayed unmatched. The covered CDR3 bases are TGCGCCAGCAGCGGGACAGGGGAACTTTCCTTGAACACCGGGGAG. It yields the protein CASSGTGELSLNTGE. The complete CDR3 protein is CASSGTGELSLNTGELFF.

In its sample, this clone was seen many times. The read ends 3 residues early relative to the CDR3; the germline J gene fills the gap. The chain has TRBV5-1 and TRBJ2-1, with 10 bases matching TRBD1. Germline V gene lookup returns CDR1 SGHRS and CDR2 YFSETQ. The CDR3 runs 16 residues. With 3 bases clipped from V and 5 bases from J, the junction kept 8 bases outside the gene matches. This chain's CDR3 is CASSSNRDRGNNEQFF. Partial CDR3 DNA: TGCGCCAGCAGCTCGAACCGGGACAGGGGTAACAATGAG.

With respect to this clone: The read comes to an end 3 residues before the CDR3 does, leaving the germline J gene to fill in the end. The chain uses TRBV6-2 or TRBV6-3 and TRBJ1-2; D gene uncertain. Germline V gives CDR1 MNHEY, CDR2 SVGEGT. Trimming took off 6 bases at V and 2 bases at J, with 10 bases between the two ends. CDR3 size: 13 residues. This CDR3 is CASSTLGNYGYTF. The part of the CDR3 DNA that was read is TGTGCCAGCAGCACCCTCGGGAACTATGGC.

This clone was detected only a few times. Read data end 3 residues before the CDR3 end; the end is taken from the germline J gene. This sequence joins TRBV20-1 and TRBJ2-5, with 7 bases fitting TRBD2. Germline CDR1 is DFQATT and CDR2 is SNEGSKA (reference sequence). The CDR3 consists of 14 residues. Trimming removed 0 bases from V and 6 bases from J; junction bases left unmatched: 7. The CDR3 loop is CSARDLELAQTQYF. The part of the CDR3 DNA that was read is TGCAGTGCTAGAGATCTGGAACTAGCGCAGACC.

This clone was counted many times. The DNA ends 3 residues before the CDR3 does, and the rest of the CDR3 is filled in from the germline J gene. The chain carries TRBV7-8 and TRBJ1-1; no definite D call. The CDR3 has 13 amino acids. Germline CDR1 is SGHVS and CDR2 is FQNEAQ. V was shortened by 0 bases and J by 1 base, with 3 bases between the two germline ends. The CDR3 region is CASSLAANTEAFF. The DNA read from the CDR3 is TGTGCCAGCAGCTTAGCAGCGAACACTGAA.

This clone was found a few times. The missing CDR3 end, 3 residues past where the read stops, is filled in from the germline J gene. The V and J genes are TRBV2 and TRBJ2-6, with a tentative D call TRBD1 (6 bases). Between the trimmed V and J ends, which lost 6 bases and 0 bases, there was a span of 6 bases. The germline gives CDR1 SNHLY, CDR2 FYNNEI. The CDR3 extends over 14 amino acids. The part of the CDR3 DNA that was read is TGTGCCAGCAGGGACAGCTCTGGGGCCAACGTC. Protein: CASRDSSGANV. The CDR3 in full is CASRDSSGANVLTF.

This clone was seen repeatedly, ten times or more. The read falls 3 residues short of the CDR3 end, and the missing part is taken from the germline J gene. The gene calls are TRBV19 and TRBJ2-4; perhaps TRBD2 as D (6 bases). The germline V and J ends were trimmed by 10 bases and 8 bases, with 18 bases remaining between them. The length of the CDR3 is 13 residues. CDR1 and CDR2 (germline): LNHDA, SQIVND (reference sequence). The CDR3 protein is CATQNWGEHIQYF. Partial CDR3 DNA: TGTGCCACCCAAAATTGGGGGGAGCACATT. The full variable domain, with the rest looked up from reference TRBV19 and TRBJ2-4, is DGGITQSPKYLFRKEGQNVTLSCEQNLNHDAMYWYRQDPGQGLRLIYYSQIVNDFQKGDIAEGYSVSREKKESFPLTVTSAQKNPTAFYLCATQNWGEHIQYFGAGTRLSVL.

This clone has just a few counts. This chain's CDR3 is CASSLAGQGHEQYF. Partial CDR3 DNA: TGCGCCAGCAGCTTGGCGGGACAGGGCCACGAG. The gene calls are TRBV5-1 and TRBJ2-7; 9 bases are shared with TRBD1. The read ends 3 residues early relative to the CDR3; the germline J gene fills the gap. The CDR3 covers 14 residues. Germline lookup yields CDR1 SGHRS and CDR2 YFSETQ. V trimming: 0 bases; J trimming: 5 bases; junction bases outside the gene matches: 3.

At least ten counts were recorded for this clone. The read ends 3 residues early relative to the CDR3; the germline J gene fills the gap. The genes are TRBV7-9 and TRBJ1-2, with 7 bases lining up with TRBD1. The V segment lost 5 bases and the J segment 6 bases; nucleotides outside the gene matches: 3. The CDR3 loop spans 12 amino acids. Germline CDR1 and CDR2: SEHNR and FQNEAQ (reference sequence). CDR3 bases read: TGTGCCAGCAGCCTCGGGACAGATGGC. It yields the protein CASSLGTDG. The whole CDR3 reads CASSLGTDGYTF.

This clone was seen a handful of times. The read is 3 residues too short to cover the CDR3 end, so that end is filled in from the germline J gene. The rearrangement joins TRBV11-2 to TRBJ1-1; tentatively, D is TRBD1 (5 bases). V was trimmed by 4 bases and J by 4 bases, leaving 16 bases between them. Germline loops: CDR1 SGHAT, CDR2 FQNNGV. The CDR3 has 15 residues. The sequenced CDR3 bases are TGTGCCAGCAGCTCCCTTAGGGGCGCCGGCACTGAA. Protein product: CASSSLRGAGTE. The CDR3 in full is CASSSLRGAGTEAFF.

The table lists this clone with many counts. The CDR3 end falls 3 residues outside the read, so it is completed with the germline J gene. This chain links TRBV29-1 with TRBJ2-3; 11 bases match TRBD2. The CDR3 is 15 amino acids. Trimming took 1 base from V and 5 from J; bases not matched to a gene: 5. The germline gives CDR1 SQVTM, CDR2 ANQGSEA. CDR3 region: CSVEASGGLRDTQYF. CDR3 bases read: TGCAGCGTTGAAGCTAGCGGGGGGTTACGAGATACG.

This clone occurred many times. With the read ending 3 residues before the CDR3 end, the germline J gene is used to fill in that end. The chain is built from TRBV7-9 and TRBJ1-1; D may be TRBD1 (5 bases). Trimming left V 3 bases short and J 7 bases short, with 12 bases between. The CDR3 has 13 amino acids. CDR1 is SEHNR and CDR2 is FQNEAQ in the germline V gene (reference sequence). The covered CDR3 bases are TGTGCCAGCAGCTTCTTCGGGGGGGGTGAA. Its protein product is CASSFFGGGE. The whole CDR3 region reads CASSFFGGGEAFF.